This entry is about one T cell receptor beta chain. This specimen comes from a study of blood T cell repertoires in COVID-19. Study-wide background: Samples representing acute and convalescent COVID-19 were sourced from the United States, Italy and Spain.

Produced via immunoSEQ multiplex PCR; TCRdb's table is partial and in-frame only. The table records approximately 300,000 clones, 90% to 95% of them present only once. Enrollees, about 18 to 90 years old, lived in approximately 25 US areas. A case of COVID-19 had been met by exposed participants within 2 weeks before study entry. V trimming: 1 base; J trimming: 1 base; junction bases outside the gene matches: 3. This CDR3 has 15 amino acids. CDR1 and CDR2 from the germline V gene are SGHVS and FQNEAQ. This receptor was obtained from a woman aged 25 to 39 who had been exposed to COVID-19. The sample was PBMCs or T cells enriched from blood (not recorded which). This rearrangement joins TRBV7-8 to TRBJ2-7; 8 bases align to TRBD1. In DNA, the CDR3 is TGTGCCAGCAGCTTAGGGGACAGGCGTTCCTACGAGCAGTACTTC. Residues: CASSLGDRRSYEQYF.